Reported below is one TCR beta chain. Antigen specificity is unknown. This sample is part of a study of shared clonotypes between healthy human individuals. Study-wide findings and caveats: A reduction in generation probabilities was seen for non-shared clonotypes relative to those shared by all four donors. When naive CD4 clonotypes were compared across a few donors, approximately 5% were shared. It was expected that sequencing depth would affect clonotype sharing among donors.

A deep-level run was used for the assay. Clones were sequenced by immunoSEQ multiplex PCR, and TCRdb holds only the in-frame ones, with some missing. The sample carries almost 700,000 clones, about 91% recorded once. Naivety among CD8 cells was defined by CD45RO negativity and positive CCR7 selection, thereby excluding terminally differentiated effector memory CD45RA+ cells. The specimen sequenced was naive CD8+ T cells sorted from blood. The origin of this receptor is a man aged 25-40 years in good health.

The CDR3 DNA reads as TGCAGCGTTACAGGGCCTATGAACACTGAAGCTTTCTTT. Translated, it gives CSVTGPMNTEAFF. This chain links TRBV29-1 with TRBJ1-1, with a tentative D call TRBD1 (6 bases). Trimming removed 5 bases from V and 0 bases from J, with 10 bases in between. The germline V gene has CDR1 SQVTM and CDR2 ANQGSEA. The CDR3 has 13 amino acids.